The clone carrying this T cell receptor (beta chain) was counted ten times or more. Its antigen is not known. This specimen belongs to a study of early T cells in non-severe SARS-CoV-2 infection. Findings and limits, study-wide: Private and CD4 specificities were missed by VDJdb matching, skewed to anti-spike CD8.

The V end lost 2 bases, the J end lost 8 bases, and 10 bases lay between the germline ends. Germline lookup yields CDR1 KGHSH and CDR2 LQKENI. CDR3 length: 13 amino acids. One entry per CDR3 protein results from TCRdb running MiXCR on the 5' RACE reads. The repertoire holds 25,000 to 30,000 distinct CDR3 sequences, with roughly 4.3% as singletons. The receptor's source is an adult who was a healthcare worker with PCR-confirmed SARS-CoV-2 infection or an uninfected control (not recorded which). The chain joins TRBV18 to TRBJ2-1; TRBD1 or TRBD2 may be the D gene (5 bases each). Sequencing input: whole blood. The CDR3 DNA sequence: TGTGCCAGCTCACCAATAGTGGGGGATGAGCAGTTCTTC. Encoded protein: CASSPIVGDEQFF.